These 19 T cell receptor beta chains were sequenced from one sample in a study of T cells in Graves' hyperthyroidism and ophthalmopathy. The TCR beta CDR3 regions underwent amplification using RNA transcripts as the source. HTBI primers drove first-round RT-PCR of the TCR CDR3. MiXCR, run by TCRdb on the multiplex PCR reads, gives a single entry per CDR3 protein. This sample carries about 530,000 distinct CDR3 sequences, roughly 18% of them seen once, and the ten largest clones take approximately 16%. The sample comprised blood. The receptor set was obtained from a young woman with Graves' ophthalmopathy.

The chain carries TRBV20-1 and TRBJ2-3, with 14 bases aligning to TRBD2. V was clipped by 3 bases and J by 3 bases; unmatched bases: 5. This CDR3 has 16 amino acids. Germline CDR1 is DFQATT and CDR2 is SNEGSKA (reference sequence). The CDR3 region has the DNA TGCAGTGCTAGCCGGACTAGCGGGGGGTTGACAGATACGCAGTATTTT. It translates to CSASRTSGGLTDTQYF.

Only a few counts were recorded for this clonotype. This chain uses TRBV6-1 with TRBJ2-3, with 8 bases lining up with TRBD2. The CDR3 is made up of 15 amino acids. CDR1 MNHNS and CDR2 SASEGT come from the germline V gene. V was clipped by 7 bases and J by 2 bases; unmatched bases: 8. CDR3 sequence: CASKDSGADTDTQYF. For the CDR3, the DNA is TGTGCCAGCAAGGATAGCGGGGCCGACACAGATACGCAGTATTTT.

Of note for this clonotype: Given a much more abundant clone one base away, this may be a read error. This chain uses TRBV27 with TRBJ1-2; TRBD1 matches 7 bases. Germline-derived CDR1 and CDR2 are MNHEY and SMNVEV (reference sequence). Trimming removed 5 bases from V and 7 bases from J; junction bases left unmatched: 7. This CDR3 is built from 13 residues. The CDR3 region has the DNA TGTGCCAGCAGTGGGGACAGTCGGTGTGGCTACACCTTC. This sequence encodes CASSGDSRCGYTF.

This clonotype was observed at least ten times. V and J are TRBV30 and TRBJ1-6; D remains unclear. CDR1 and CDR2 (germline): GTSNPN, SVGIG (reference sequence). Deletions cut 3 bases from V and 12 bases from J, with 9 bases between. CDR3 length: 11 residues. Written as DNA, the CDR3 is TGTGCCTGGAGGTCGGGCGGACCCCTCCACTTT. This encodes CAWRSGGPLHF.

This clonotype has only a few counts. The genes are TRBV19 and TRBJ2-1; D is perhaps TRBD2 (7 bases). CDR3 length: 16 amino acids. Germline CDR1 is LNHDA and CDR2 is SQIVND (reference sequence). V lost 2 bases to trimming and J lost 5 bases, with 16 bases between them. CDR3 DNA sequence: TGTGCCAGTAGTATACGACGGGGGGCAAGGAACAATGAGCAGTTCTTC. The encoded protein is CASSIRRGARNNEQFF.

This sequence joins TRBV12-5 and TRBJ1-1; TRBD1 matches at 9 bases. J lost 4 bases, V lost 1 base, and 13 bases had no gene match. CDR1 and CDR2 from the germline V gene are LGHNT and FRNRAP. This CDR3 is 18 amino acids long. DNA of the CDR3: TGTGCTAGTGGTTTGGGACAAACAGGGGGCGCGTGGGCCACTGAAGCTTTCTTT. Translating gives CASGLGQTGGAWATEAFF. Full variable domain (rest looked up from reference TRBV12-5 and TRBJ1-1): DARVTQTPRHKVTEMGQEVTMRCQPILGHNTVFWYRQTMMQGLELLAYFRNRAPLDDSGMPKDRFSAEMPDATLATLKIQPSEPRDSAVYFCASGLGQTGGAWATEAFFGQGTRLTVV.

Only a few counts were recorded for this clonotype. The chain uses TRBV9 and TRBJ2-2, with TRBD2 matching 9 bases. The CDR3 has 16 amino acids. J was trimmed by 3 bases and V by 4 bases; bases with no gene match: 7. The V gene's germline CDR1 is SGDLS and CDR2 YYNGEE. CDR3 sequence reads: CASSYGGRADTGELFF. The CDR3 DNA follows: TGTGCCAGCAGCTACGGCGGGAGGGCCGACACCGGGGAGCTGTTTTTT.

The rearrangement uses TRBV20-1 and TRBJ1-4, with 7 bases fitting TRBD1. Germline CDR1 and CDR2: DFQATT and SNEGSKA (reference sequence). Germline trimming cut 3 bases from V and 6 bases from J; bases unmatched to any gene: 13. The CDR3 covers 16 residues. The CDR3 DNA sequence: TGCAGTGCTAGTCCTCGGGGAGGGGGCTTGGATGAAAAACTGTTTTTT. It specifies CSASPRGGGLDEKLFF.

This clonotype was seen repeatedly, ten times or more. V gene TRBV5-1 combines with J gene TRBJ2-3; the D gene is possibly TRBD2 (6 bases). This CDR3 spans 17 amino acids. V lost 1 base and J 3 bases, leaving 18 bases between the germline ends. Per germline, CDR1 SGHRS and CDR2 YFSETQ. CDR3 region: CASSLPIGGSGTDTQYF. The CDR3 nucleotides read TGCGCCAGCAGCTTGCCCATTGGGGGTAGCGGAACAGATACGCAGTATTTT.

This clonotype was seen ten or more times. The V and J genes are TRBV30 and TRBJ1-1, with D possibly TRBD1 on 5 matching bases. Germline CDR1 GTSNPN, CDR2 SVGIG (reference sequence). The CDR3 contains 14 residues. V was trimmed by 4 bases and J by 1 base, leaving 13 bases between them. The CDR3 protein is CAWTWGSTNTEAFF. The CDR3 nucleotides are TGTGCCTGGACTTGGGGCTCGACGAACACTGAAGCTTTCTTT.

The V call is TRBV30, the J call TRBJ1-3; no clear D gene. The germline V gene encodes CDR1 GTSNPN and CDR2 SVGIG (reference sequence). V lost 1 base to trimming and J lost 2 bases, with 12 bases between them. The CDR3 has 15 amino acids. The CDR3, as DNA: TGTGCCTGGAGTGCCCGATGGGGAGCTGGAAACACCATATATTTT. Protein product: CAWSARWGAGNTIYF.

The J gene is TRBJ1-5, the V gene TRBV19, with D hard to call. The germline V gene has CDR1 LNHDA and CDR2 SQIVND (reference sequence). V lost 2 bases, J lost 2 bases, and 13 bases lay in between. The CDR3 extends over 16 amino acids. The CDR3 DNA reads TGTGCCAGTAGTATAAAAGGAGGGCCGGGCAATCAGCCCCAGCATTTT. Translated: CASSIKGGPGNQPQHF.

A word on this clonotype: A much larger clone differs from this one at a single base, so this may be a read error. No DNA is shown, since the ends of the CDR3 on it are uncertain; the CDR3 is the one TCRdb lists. CDR3 sequence: CASSEVGGGAYNEQSF. The chain joins TRBV6-1 to TRBJ2-1; TRBD2 reflects the table's D call only, with no check against the DNA. From germline, CDR1 is MNHNS and CDR2 SASEGT. 16 amino acids form the CDR3, both terminal residues included.

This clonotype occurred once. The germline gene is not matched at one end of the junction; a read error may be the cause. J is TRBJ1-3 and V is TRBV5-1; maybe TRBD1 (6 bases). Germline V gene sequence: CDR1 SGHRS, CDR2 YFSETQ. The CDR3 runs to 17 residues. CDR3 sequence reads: CASSFFLRGDPGNTIYF. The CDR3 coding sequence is TGTGCCAGCAGCTTCTTCCTCAGGGGCGATCCTGGAAACACCATATATTTT.

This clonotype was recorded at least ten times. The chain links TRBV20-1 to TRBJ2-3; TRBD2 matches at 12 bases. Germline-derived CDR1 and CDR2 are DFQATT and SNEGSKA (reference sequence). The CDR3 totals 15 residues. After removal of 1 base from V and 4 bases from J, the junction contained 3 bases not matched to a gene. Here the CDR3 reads CSARGLAGEADTQYF. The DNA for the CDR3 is TGCAGTGCTAGAGGACTAGCGGGAGAGGCAGATACGCAGTATTTT.

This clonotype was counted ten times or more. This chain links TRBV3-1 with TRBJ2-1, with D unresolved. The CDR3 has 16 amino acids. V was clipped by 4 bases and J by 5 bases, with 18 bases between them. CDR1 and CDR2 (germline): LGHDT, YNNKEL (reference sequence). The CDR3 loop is CASSPSPGPQHNEQFF. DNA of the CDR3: TGTGCCAGCAGCCCGAGTCCGGGCCCTCAGCACAATGAGCAGTTCTTC.

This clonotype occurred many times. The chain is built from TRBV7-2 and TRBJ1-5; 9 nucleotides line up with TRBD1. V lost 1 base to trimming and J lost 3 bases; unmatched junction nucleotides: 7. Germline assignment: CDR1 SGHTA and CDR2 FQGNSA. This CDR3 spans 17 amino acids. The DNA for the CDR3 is TGTGCCAGCAGCTTAGGGCCGGGACAGGGACCCAATCAGCCCCAGCATTTT. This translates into CASSLGPGQGPNQPQHF.

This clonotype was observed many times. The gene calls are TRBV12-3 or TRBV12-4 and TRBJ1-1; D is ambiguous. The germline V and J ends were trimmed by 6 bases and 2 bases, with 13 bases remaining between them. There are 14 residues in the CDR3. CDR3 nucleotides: TGTGCCAGCAGCAACAAACCGGTTAACACTGAAGCTTTCTTT. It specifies CASSNKPVNTEAFF.

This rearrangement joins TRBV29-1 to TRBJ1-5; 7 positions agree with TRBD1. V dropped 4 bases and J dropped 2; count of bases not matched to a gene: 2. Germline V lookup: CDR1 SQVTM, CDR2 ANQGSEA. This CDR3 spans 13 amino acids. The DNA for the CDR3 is TGCAGCGTTGGAGGACAGGGCAATCAGCCCCAGCATTTT. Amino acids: CSVGGQGNQPQHF.